This TCR beta chain was profiled in a study of cytomegalovirus exposure and HLA in healthy donors (dated by TCRdb to 2017 to 2019). For context, the study as a whole: An earlier analysis of about 530 of the donors reported about 300 Gb of sequence data and around 110 million unique TCR beta sequences obtained from around 190 million T cells. Roughly 310 gigabases of sequencing data and 70 million to 85 million unique TCR sequences were included in an early release covering several hundred HLA-typed donors. Of the 398 genotyped donors, 75% to 85% were placed in the genetic ancestry cluster associated with self-reported Caucasian donors. The study aimed to test whether cataloging public T cell receptors could reveal signatures of past pathogen exposure. Using immunosequencing, the study profiled T cell repertoires from 550 to 750 subjects and related those repertoires to cytomegalovirus serostatus. A separate validation cohort of some 130 different subjects was used in addition to the 666-subject first cohort. The study combined high-throughput TCR immunosequencing, statistical association of individual TCRs with disease status, and machine learning to predict cytomegalovirus infection status. A later analysis re-analyzed previously published TCR beta repertoires from roughly 690 donors and added high-resolution HLA genotyping to study TCR occurrence patterns. In the later analysis, no new phenotypic data were used to find candidate immune exposures; instead, reliance was placed on TCR beta sequences and their occurrence across donors. To decide whether each TCR beta V gene segment behaved as functional or pseudogenic, an earlier analysis of fewer than 750 of the donors relied on high-throughput TCR beta sequencing. Alongside the repertoire data, information on donor age, sex, ethnicity and CMV serostatus was compiled. A later genetic analysis used genome-wide SNP genotypes for about 65% of the 666 donors, treating that subset as a discovery cohort. All discovery cohort repertoires had been generated using a single sequencing platform. HLA typing included class I and class II loci at four-digit resolution. The number of typed donors differed by locus: roughly 629-640 for A, B, C, DRB1 and DQB1; approximately 520 for DQA1; 600 to 610 for DPA1; and 400 to 480 for DPB1. Because of strong linkage in the cohort, five DR-DQ haplotypes were treated as single units for association and clustering. Among 300 to 500 genotyped donors of the cohort, an average of roughly 230,000 unique TCR beta nucleotide sequences was sequenced per donor, of which roughly 17% were non-productive.

The cohort was made up of 500 to 850 healthy bone marrow donors. At the time of sampling, every cohort member was nominally healthy, though immune exposures that went unrecorded were likely present. The donor tested CMV seropositive and was one of the 289 seropositive cohort members. Each donor provided a peripheral blood sample, and peripheral blood mononuclear cells were used for TCR beta sequencing. The Qiagen DNeasy Blood Extraction Kit was used to extract genomic DNA from the blood cell samples. Counted from cysteine to phenylalanine, this CDR3 has 17 amino acids. Solely the CDR3 DNA is kept, with 51 bases framed from the first base. CDR1 and CDR2 (SGHNT, YYREEE) derive from the germline V gene (reference sequence). The library was generated by the immunoSEQ multiplex PCR assay. For the multiplex PCR, a mixture combining 60 forward primers for TCR Vbeta segments and 13 reverse primers for TCR Jbeta segments was used. Amplification of the CDR3 region of rearranged TCR beta genes was performed with a multiplex PCR assay on genomic DNA. On the Illumina HiSeq System, the amplified TCR beta libraries were sequenced as 87-base-pair reads. As for the authors' bioinformatics: Across the roughly 640 repertoires, a later analysis counted tens of millions of unique TCR beta chains, approximately 10 million of which were shared by at least two donors. Raw reads were error-corrected and collapsed into unique sequences by a nearest-neighbor algorithm in which closely related sequences were merged to remove PCR and sequencing errors. To assign V, D and J gene segments, CDR3 sequences were aligned to IMGT reference sequences. For a sequence to be retained, a match of at least six nucleotides to both a V gene segment and a J gene segment was required. Rearrangements were called productive when the CDR3 lacked stop codons and stayed in frame with V and J; all others were non-productive. CDR3 was defined by IMGT convention, running from the second conserved V-encoded cysteine to the conserved J-encoded phenylalanine. The earlier analysis of more than 450 of the donors excluded sequences that lacked an unambiguous match to a single V gene segment. In an earlier analysis of several hundred of the donors, a V segment was called functional when productive rearrangements were above 56.7%, and segregating when the standard deviation between donors exceeded 5%. A statistical classification framework was built to diagnose cytomegalovirus status from the catalog of TCR beta chain sequences. A later analysis assigned V and J genes by comparing TCR nucleotide sequences with IMGT/GENE-DB human TR gene sequences. A later analysis assigned CDR3 sequences and most-parsimonious VDJ recombination scenarios with the TCRdist pipeline. In a later analysis, every TCR beta chain was defined by the combination of its CDR3 amino acid sequence and its V-gene family, and reads without a unique V-gene family were dropped. To address suspected cross-contamination and a sequencing artifact, a later analysis removed approximately 590 highly shared, low-generation-probability nucleotide sequences. A later analysis calculated a clonal expansion index for each public chain from normalized within-repertoire ranks of inferred template counts. In a later analysis, generation probabilities were computed with a VDJ recombination model fitted to out-of-frame rearrangements, and the resulting probabilities were checked against IGoR. In a later analysis, hypergeometric tests were used to score TCR-TCR, TCR-HLA and TCR-CMV co-occurrence, with a repertoire-size bias correction applied to TCR pairs. A later analysis estimated false discovery rates by permuting HLA or CMV assignments 20 times. In a later analysis, co-occurring TCRs were grouped with DBSCAN, and TCRdist sequence similarity was added when clustering was performed within HLA-allele-positive subsets. Repertoires with fewer than 30,000 or more than 120,000 public chains were left out of co-occurrence clustering, as were roughly five repertoires with anomalous nucleotide sharing. TCRdb's version of the immuneACCESS table is confined to in-frame rearrangements and falls short of the full clone set. An unresolved V gene accounts for under half of the shortfall where checked; the remainder is of unknown origin. V and J calls and clone size are as listed in that table; D and trimming were resolved from the DNA. This sample is represented by some 130,000 clones; roughly 62% of them were singletons. 1.6% of the sample is taken by the ten largest.

Here is what the overall study found, with its caveats: In a later analysis, TCR association rates were found to vary across HLA loci, with the most associated TCRs seen for DRB1 alleles and the fewest for HLA-C alleles. The only immune exposure information available for the cohort was CMV serostatus. In a later analysis, most CMV-associated TCR beta chains were found to appear HLA-restricted, with HLA associations seemingly driven largely by CMV exposure. A further reported finding was that TCR beta sequences accurately predicted the HLA-A and HLA-B alleles for most subjects in the first cohort. Several of the top co-occurrence clusters appeared to be linked to parvovirus B19, influenza, CMV and Epstein-Barr virus, according to a later analysis. The study gave a list of some 150 TCR beta chains associated with cytomegalovirus. In vitro tests confirmed that three of the cytomegalovirus-associated TCR beta chains recognize cytomegalovirus antigens. Some IMGT-functional V segments, including TRBV6-2 and TRBV6-3, could not be told apart with the 87-base-pair reads, so those segments were excluded. At a false discovery rate of 0.05, a later analysis linked under 20,000 TCR beta sequences to specific HLA alleles. When HLA alleles, especially DR and DQ, strongly co-occurred, attributing TCR associations to individual alleles was difficult. The sequencing pipeline was judged likely to have produced a cluster of highly shared sequence variants as a technical artifact. An association between a missense DCLRE1C variant and V-gene and J-gene trimming of TCR beta chains was found in a later genetic analysis and replicated in an independent cohort. Compared with the 666-donor mean, donors in an Asian-associated ancestry cluster had fewer N-insertions in productive TCRs, according to a later genetic analysis. Because HLA typing was unavailable for some donors at each locus, only the typed subset was used in association tests. The earlier analysis of about 600 of the donors excluded roughly 16 rarely observed V segments, including chromosome 9 orphons, because counts were too low. Linkage disequilibrium might explain the correlated functional status among segregating V segments, but an unknown experimental factor could not be ruled out. The classifier was reported to diagnose cytomegalovirus status with high specificity and sensitivity in both the original and validation cohorts. The authors suggested that the approach could potentially be extended to other disease states and immunological phenotypes. Most TCR sequences were seen in very few donors, while some public TCRs were found in many individuals. Compared with equally common non-associated chains, HLA-associated TCR beta chains in a later analysis were more clonally expanded and had lower generation probabilities. Only TCR beta chains were sequenced in this cohort, and the absence of alpha or paired-chain data limited detectable features. Roughly uniform sequencing depth across donors was assumed in presence/absence analyses, although this assumption may not hold. In an earlier analysis of 587 of the donors, most TCR beta V segments appeared in productive rearrangements about 87% or about 30% of the time, broadly matching IMGT annotations.

This clone has a handful of counts. It lacks a known antigen. Mismatch with germline at one junction end may stem from a read error. The sequenced material came from PBMCs. The sequence was obtained from a man aged 25-45 years in good health and CMV-seropositive. The rearranged chain carries TRBV5-4 and TRBJ2-2; 13 nucleotides in the junction match TRBD2. The CDR3 in this case is CASSPPGLAGPHRGAVF. The bases are TGTGCCAGCAGCCCCCCGGGACTAGCGGGGCCCCACCGGGGAGCTGTTTTT.